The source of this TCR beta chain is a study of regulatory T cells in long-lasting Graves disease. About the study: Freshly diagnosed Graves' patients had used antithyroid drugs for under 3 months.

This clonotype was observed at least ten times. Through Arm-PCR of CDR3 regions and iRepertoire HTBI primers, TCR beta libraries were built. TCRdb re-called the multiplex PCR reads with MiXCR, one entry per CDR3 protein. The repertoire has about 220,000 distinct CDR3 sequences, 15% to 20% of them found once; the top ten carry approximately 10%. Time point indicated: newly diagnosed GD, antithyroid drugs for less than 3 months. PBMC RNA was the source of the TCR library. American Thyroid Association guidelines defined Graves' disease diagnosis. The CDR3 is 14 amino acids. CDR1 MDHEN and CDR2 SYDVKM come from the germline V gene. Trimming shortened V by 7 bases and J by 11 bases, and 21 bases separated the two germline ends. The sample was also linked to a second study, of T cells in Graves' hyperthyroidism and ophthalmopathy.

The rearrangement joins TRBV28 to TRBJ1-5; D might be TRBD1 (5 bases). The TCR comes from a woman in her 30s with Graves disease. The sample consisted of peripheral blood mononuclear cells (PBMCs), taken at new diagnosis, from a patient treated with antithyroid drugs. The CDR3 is CASTPRGRGRAQHF. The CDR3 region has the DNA TGTGCCAGCACCCCCCGCGGCCGGGGCCGGGCCCAGCATTTT. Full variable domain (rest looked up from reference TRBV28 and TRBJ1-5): DVKVTQSSRYLVKRTGEKVFLECVQDMDHENMFWYRQDPGLGLRLIYFSYDVKMKEKGDIPEGYSVSREKKERFSLILESASTNQTSMYLCASTPRGRGRAQHFGDGTRLSIL.